These T cell receptor beta chains were read from a single sample in a study of cytotoxic CD8 clonotypes in ibrutinib-treated CLL. TCRdb's table, derived via immunoSEQ multiplex PCR, lists solely in-frame clones and lacks some. Among roughly 160,000 clones listed, approximately 80% were seen once. This material consisted of PBMCs, taken after 24 months of ibrutinib treatment. The receptors originated from a human donor with chronic lymphocytic leukemia. Both conserved end residues are part of each CDR3. D genes are given only for firm matches. Some rows have no size entry. The others give once, few or many, or a class for an expanded clone.

d_call | j_call | clone_size | v_call | cdr3_nt | cdr3_aa
. | TRBJ1-1 | . | TRBV7-9 | TGTGCCAGCAGCTTAGTACAGGCAGTAGCTTTCTTT | CASSLVQAVAFF
TRBD2 | TRBJ2-4 | . | TRBV7-9 | TGTGCCAGCACCGGTGGGGGAGGGAGGGCCTCCAAAAACATTCAGTACTTC | CASTGGGGRASKNIQYF
. | TRBJ1-6 | . | TRBV27 | TGTGCCAGCAGTTTATTTTTCAGGGTGGGCTCCTATAATTCACCCCTCCACTTT | CASSLFFRVGSYNSPLHF
. | TRBJ1-1 | . | TRBV5-1 | TGCGCCAGCAGCTTGGCCTACAGGGACATGAACACTGAAGCTTTCTTT | CASSLAYRDMNTEAFF
TRBD2 | TRBJ2-3 | . | TRBV7-6 | TGTGCCAGCAGCGCGGGACTAGCGGGAGGGGATACGCAGTATTTT | CASSAGLAGGDTQYF
. | TRBJ1-5 | . | TRBV10-1 | TGCGCCAGCAGTGATGTTGACAGGCTCAATCAGCCCCAGCATTTT | CASSDVDRLNQPQHF
. | TRBJ2-7 | . | TRBV28 | TGTGCCAGCAGTCCCCGATCCCGGGGGAAGTACTTC | CASSPRSRGKYF
. | TRBJ1-1 | . | TRBV7-3 | TGTGCCAGCAGAGTAAATCCTTTGAACACTGAAGCTTTCTTT | CASRVNPLNTEAFF
. | TRBJ1-5 | . | TRBV11-2 | TGTGCCAGCAGCCGCGCGGGGGTGGGTCAGCCCCAGCATTTT | CASSRAGVGQPQHF
TRBD1 | TRBJ1-2 | . | TRBV5-1 | TGCGCCAGCAGCTCGGGACAGGGGTATGGCTACACCTTC | CASSSGQGYGYTF
. | TRBJ1-1 | . | TRBV7-6 | TGTGCCACCCTCTCGCAGGGGAGGTCGAACACTGAAGCTTTCTTT | CATLSQGRSNTEAFF
TRBD2 | TRBJ2-1 | . | TRBV5-1 | TGCGCCAGCAGCCAAACTCTAGCGGGAGATTTCGGTGAGCAGTTCTTC | CASSQTLAGDFGEQFF
. | TRBJ1-1 | . | TRBV6-5 | TGTGCCAGCAGTTACACAGGGCCGCGGGACACTGAAGCTTTCTTT | CASSYTGPRDTEAFF
TRBD1 | TRBJ1-1 | . | TRBV9 | TGTGCCAGCAGCACAGGGGGCGGCACTGAAGCTTTCTTT | CASSTGGGTEAFF
. | TRBJ1-2 | . | TRBV5-4 | TGTGCCAGCAGCTTTGCCGACGGAACCTCGGGGGGCTACACCTTC | CASSFADGTSGGYTF
. | TRBJ1-1 | . | TRBV7-9 | TGTGCCAGCAGCTTGGGACTCCCCAGACGGAGGACTGAAGCTTTCTTT | CASSLGLPRRRTEAFF
. | TRBJ2-2 | . | TRBV18 | TGTGCCAGCTCACCAGGTAGCGCGATAACCGGGGAGCTGTTTTTT | CASSPGSAITGELFF
TRBD1 | TRBJ1-2 | once | TRBV5-1 | TGCGCCAGTTCCGGGACAGGGAAGGCTGGAGGCGGCTACACCTTC | CASSGTGKAGGGYTF
. | TRBJ1-4 | . | TRBV6-5 | TGTGCCAGCAGTTACTTTAGGGGTGATGAAAAACTGTTTTTT | CASSYFRGDEKLFF
. | TRBJ1-2 | few | TRBV18 | TGTGCCAGCTCACCACCTGCGACGGCTTATGGCTACACCTTC | CASSPPATAYGYTF
. | TRBJ1-4 | . | TRBV2 | TGTGCCAGCAGTGTATGGAGTCTTGTTGAAAAACTGTTTTTT | CASSVWSLVEKLFF
TRBD1 | TRBJ1-2 | few | TRBV27 | TGTGCCAGCAGTCACCGGGGACAGGGATATGGCTACACCTTC | CASSHRGQGYGYTF
. | TRBJ1-1 | once | TRBV6-1 | TGTGCCAGCAGGCGACAGAAGAACACTGAAGCTTTCTTT | CASRRQKNTEAFF
. | TRBJ2-2 | . | TRBV5-1 | TGCGCCAGCAGCCCGAGTCTCTCCCGGGAAACCGGGGAGCTGTTTTTT | CASSPSLSRETGELFF
. | TRBJ1-1 | . | TRBV6-4 | TGTGCCAGCAGTGTAACTTTGAACACTGAAGCTTTCTTT | CASSVTLNTEAFF
TRBD1 | TRBJ1-3 | . | TRBV5-6 | TGTGCCAGCAGCTGGGGACAGGGATCTGGAAACACCATATATTTT | CASSWGQGSGNTIYF
. | TRBJ1-2 | . | TRBV4-2 | TGTGCCAGCAGCCAAGATCCTCCAGGGGTTGGCTACACCTTC | CASSQDPPGVGYTF
TRBD2 | TRBJ2-2 | . | TRBV28 | TGTGCCAGCAGTCCAGTAGGCGCGGGAGTCACCGGGGAGCTGTTTTTT | CASSPVGAGVTGELFF
TRBD1 | TRBJ1-1 | . | TRBV7-2 | TGTGCCAGCAGCTCACCCGGGACAGGGTTCACTGAAGCTTTCTTT | CASSSPGTGFTEAFF
. | TRBJ1-3 | . | TRBV6-6 | TGTGCCAGCCTTCGCACGGGAGCTGGAAACACCATATATTTT | CASLRTGAGNTIYF
TRBD1 | TRBJ1-1 | once | TRBV30 | TGTGCCTGGAGTTACGGACAGGGAAACACTGAAGCTTTCTTT | CAWSYGQGNTEAFF
. | TRBJ2-1 | . | TRBV7-9 | TGTGCCAGCAGCTCATCTAGTTTCCCCCATGAGCAGTTCTTC | CASSSSSFPHEQFF
. | TRBJ1-1 | . | TRBV7-6 | TGTGCCAGCAGCCTCCTTTTTGAACAGGGCACTGAAGCTTTCTTT | CASSLLFEQGTEAFF
. | TRBJ1-1 | few | TRBV10-3 | TGTGCCATCAGTGAGGCCGGACGGACTGAAGCTTTCTTT | CAISEAGRTEAFF
TRBD1 | TRBJ1-2 | . | TRBV9 | TGTGCCAGCAGCCTGGGGACAGGGGAGACCTATGGCTACACCTTC | CASSLGTGETYGYTF
. | TRBJ1-5 | . | TRBV19 | TGTGCCAGTACCCAATGGGGGGGGCCTAGCAATCAGCCCCAGCATTTT | CASTQWGGPSNQPQHF
. | TRBJ1-2 | . | TRBV6-1 | TGTGCCAGCAGTGACAGCGACTACCTTAACTATGGCTACACCTTC | CASSDSDYLNYGYTF
. | TRBJ1-6 | . | TRBV5-1 | TGCGCCAGCAGCCGGGAGGGCCCTCGAGGTTCACCCCTCCACTTT | CASSREGPRGSPLHF
TRBD1 | TRBJ2-7 | . | TRBV5-5 | TGTGCCAGCAGCCCCGGGACAGGGAACTACGAGCAGTACTTC | CASSPGTGNYEQYF
. | TRBJ1-2 | . | TRBV7-9 | TGTGCCAGCAGCCGACCAACTCTTAACTATGGCTACACCTTC | CASSRPTLNYGYTF
. | TRBJ1-2 | many | TRBV27 | TGTGCCAGCAGTGAGGGACTCCACTATGGCTACACCTTC | CASSEGLHYGYTF
. | TRBJ2-7 | . | TRBV9 | TGTGCCAGCAGCGGGGACTCAGCCTACGAGCAGTACTTC | CASSGDSAYEQYF
TRBD1 | TRBJ1-5 | . | TRBV19 | TGTGCCAGTAAACGGGGGCAGGGGGCGCAGGGCAATCAGCCCCAGCATTTT | CASKRGQGAQGNQPQHF
. | TRBJ2-2 | . | TRBV28 | TGTGCCAGCAGTCCGCTTATGAGGACCCCGAACACCGGGGAGCTGTTTTTT | CASSPLMRTPNTGELFF
. | TRBJ2-3 | . | TRBV9 | TGTGCCAGCAGCGTAGGAGAGGGCCTCCACACAGATACGCAGTATTTT | CASSVGEGLHTDTQYF
. | TRBJ2-1 | . | TRBV2 | TGTGCCAGCAGGCGGGACAGTAGCTCCTACAATGAGCAGTTCTTC | CASRRDSSSYNEQFF
TRBD1 | TRBJ1-5 | . | TRBV2 | TGTGCCAGCATCTTAGGGACAGGGGGTAGAAATCAGCCCCAGCATTTT | CASILGTGGRNQPQHF
. | TRBJ1-2 | . | TRBV27 | TGTGCCAGCAGCCCCGGCCGCCGCAATAACTATGGCTACACCTTC | CASSPGRRNNYGYTF